The 16 T cell receptor beta chains below come from one sample, sequenced in a study of T cells in Graves' hyperthyroidism and ophthalmopathy. Amplification yielded TCR beta CDR3 regions, with RNA transcripts as the source. A first-round RT-PCR of the TCR CDR3 used the HTBI primer set. TCRdb fed the multiplex PCR reads into MiXCR, producing one record per CDR3 protein. The table records 95,000 to 110,000 distinct CDR3 sequences, about a sixth of them present only once. The source material was blood. The source of these receptors is a woman between 45 and 60 years old with Graves' hyperthyroidism.

This clonotype was seen ten or more times. J is TRBJ1-1 and V is TRBV7-9; no clear D. V was clipped by 2 bases and J by 7 bases, with 14 bases between them. Germline CDR1 is SEHNR and CDR2 is FQNEAQ (reference sequence). The CDR3 is 14 amino acids. In DNA, the CDR3 is TGTGCCAGCAGCTTAACCCCCACCCAGAGTGAAGCTTTCTTT. It specifies CASSLTPTQSEAFF.

This clonotype was recorded many times. V is TRBV28 and J is TRBJ2-1, with TRBD2 identical over 7 bases. The germline gives CDR1 MDHEN, CDR2 SYDVKM. Trimming cost V 4 bases and J 0 bases; bases outside gene matches: 6. There are 16 residues in the CDR3. The CDR3 protein is CASSSHGGSSYNEQFF. In DNA form, the CDR3 reads TGTGCCAGCAGTTCGCACGGGGGGAGCTCCTACAATGAGCAGTTCTTC.

The sample holds a few counts of this clonotype. This chain joins TRBV4-1 and TRBJ1-5; 10 nucleotides align to TRBD1. The V gene's germline CDR1 is MGHRA and CDR2 YSYEKL. Germline trimming cut 1 base from V and 11 bases from J; bases unmatched to any gene: 8. The CDR3 sequence is 15 residues long. CDR3 region: CASSQARTGGGTQHF. Written as DNA, the CDR3 is TGCGCCAGCAGCCAAGCTAGGACAGGGGGGGGGACCCAGCATTTT.

To note about this clonotype: Since a much larger clone is just one base distant, this may be a read error. The chain recombines TRBV20-1 with TRBJ1-6, with 7 bases fitting TRBD1. The CDR3 is 17 residues long. Germline CDR1 DFQATT, CDR2 SNEGSKA (reference sequence). The V segment lost 0 bases and the J segment 9 bases; nucleotides outside the gene matches: 14. This chain's CDR3 is CSARDSREGARLSPLHF. CDR3 DNA sequence: TGCAGTGCTAGAGACTCCCGTGAGGGGGCGCGTCTTTCACCCCTCCACTTT.

This clonotype was recorded once. This chain links TRBV5-1 with TRBJ2-2, with D possibly TRBD2 on 6 matching bases. Trimming shortened V by 6 bases and J by 4 bases, and 13 bases separated the two germline ends. The CDR3 runs to 14 residues. Germline V CDR1 and CDR2: SGHRS, YFSETQ. CDR3 DNA sequence: TGCGCCAGCACCATTAATAGCGGCACCGGGGAGCTGTTTTTT. It translates to CASTINSGTGELFF.

This clonotype was counted ten times or more. V and J are TRBV11-2 and TRBJ2-7, with D possibly matching TRBD2 (5 bases). Germline assignment: CDR1 SGHAT and CDR2 FQNNGV. The CDR3 contains 15 residues. V lost 2 bases, J lost 3 bases, and 14 bases lay in between. The CDR3 nucleotides are TGTGCCAGCAGCTTATCTCTGGGAGAACTCTACGAGCAGTACGTC. Amino acid sequence: CASSLSLGELYEQYV.

This clonotype was seen a few times. V usage is TRBV28 and J usage is TRBJ1-6; D is undetermined. CDR1 and CDR2 from the germline V gene are MDHEN and SYDVKM. V gave up 2 bases and J gave up 7 bases, with 9 bases separating them. The CDR3 covers 14 residues. The CDR3 DNA reads as TGTGCCAGCAGTTTAGGTTCCAGCAATTCACCCCTCCACTTT. As protein: CASSLGSSNSPLHF.

This clonotype came up many times. The J gene is TRBJ1-2, the V gene TRBV7-2, with D perhaps matching TRBD1 (6 bases). The V gene's germline CDR1 is SGHTA and CDR2 FQGNSA. V was pared by 5 bases and J by 7 bases, with 14 bases between. The CDR3 is 13 amino acids. DNA for the CDR3: TGTGCCAGCAGCACAGGACAGTTCGGTGGCTACACCTTC. Amino acids: CASSTGQFGGYTF.

The V and J genes are TRBV19 and TRBJ2-1; a possible D gene is TRBD1 (6 bases). Germline V gene lookup returns CDR1 LNHDA and CDR2 SQIVND (reference sequence). V lost 4 bases to trimming and J lost 0 bases, with 13 bases between them. This CDR3 spans 16 amino acids. DNA for the CDR3: TGTGCCAGTAGTAGAAACAGGGCCCTCTCCTACAATGAGCAGTTCTTC. Protein sequence: CASSRNRALSYNEQFF.

This clonotype was counted ten times or more. CDR3 DNA: TGTGCCAGCAGCTTCAGGGAGTCCTACAATGAGCAGTTCTTC. Translating it yields CASSFRESYNEQFF. J is TRBJ2-1 and V is TRBV7-9, with D perhaps matching TRBD1 or TRBD2 (5 bases each). V gave up 3 bases and J gave up 1 base, with 7 bases separating them. CDR1 is SEHNR and CDR2 is FQNEAQ in the germline V gene (reference sequence). The CDR3 is made up of 14 amino acids.

In this sample, this clonotype turned up many times. This chain uses TRBV20-1 with TRBJ2-3; 9 bases map to TRBD2. The V and J ends lost 3 bases and 6 bases, in that order; junction bases with no gene match: 10. The CDR3 is 15 residues long. Germline CDR1 is DFQATT and CDR2 is SNEGSKA (reference sequence). CDR3 coding DNA: TGCAGTGCTAGGATTAGCGGGAGAATGAGTGATACGCAGTATTTT. Translation gives CSARISGRMSDTQYF.

The chain joins TRBV28 to TRBJ1-2; D may be TRBD1 (5 bases). V was clipped by 6 bases and J by 6 bases, with 14 bases between them. The length of the CDR3 is 13 residues. The V gene's germline CDR1 is MDHEN and CDR2 SYDVKM. CDR3 in amino acids: CASRRGRVDGYTF. The DNA for the CDR3 is TGTGCCAGCAGACGGGGACGAGTCGATGGCTACACCTTC.

This clonotype has ten or more counts. This rearrangement joins TRBV5-1 to TRBJ2-3; D may be TRBD2 (6 bases). V was pared by 4 bases and J by 6 bases, with 15 bases between. This CDR3 comprises 14 residues. CDR1 is SGHRS, CDR2 YFSETQ, per germline. The CDR3 sequence: CASSRSGRGDTQYF. The DNA for the CDR3 is TGCGCCAGCAGCCGTAGCGGACGTGGCGATACGCAGTATTTT.

This clonotype was seen ten or more times. V and J are TRBV2 and TRBJ1-1; no definite D call. Trimming removed 7 bases at V and 0 bases at J, with 9 bases between. The CDR3 covers 13 residues. CDR1 and CDR2 from the germline V gene are SNHLY and FYNNEI. The CDR3 DNA reads TGTGCCAGCAAGGGCGCGGTGAACACTGAAGCTTTCTTT. Protein sequence: CASKGAVNTEAFF.

This clonotype was seen many times. This chain uses TRBV11-2 with TRBJ2-3; weak D call: TRBD2 (5 bases). V dropped 6 bases and J dropped 6 bases, with 10 bases sitting between them. This CDR3 is built from 12 residues. Germline V gives CDR1 SGHAT, CDR2 FQNNGV. CDR3 sequence reads: CASRASHDTQYF. The CDR3 nucleotides are TGTGCCAGCAGGGCTAGCCACGATACGCAGTATTTT.

A few counts support this clonotype. The V call is TRBV7-8, the J call TRBJ2-5; possible D gene TRBD2, 5 bases. The CDR3 is made up of 16 amino acids. Germline values: CDR1 SGHVS, CDR2 FQNEAQ. Trimming stripped 1 base from V and 1 base from J, with 13 bases between. The CDR3 DNA is TGTGCCAGCAGCTTAGGATCCGGGGTTTCCCAAGAGACCCAGTACTTC. This gives the protein CASSLGSGVSQETQYF. Based on the CDR3 plus reference TRBV7-8 and TRBJ2-5, the full variable domain is GAGVSQSPRYKVAKRGQDVALRCDPISGHVSLFWYQQALGQGPEFLTYFQNEAQLDKSGLPSDRFFAERPEGSVSTLKIQRTQQEDSAVYLCASSLGSGVSQETQYFGPGTRLLVL.